This passage covers 32 T cell receptor beta chains from one sample sequenced in a study of T cells in Graves' hyperthyroidism and ophthalmopathy. TCR beta CDR3 regions were amplified from RNA. Using the HTBI primer set, a first-round RT-PCR was run on the TCR CDR3. TCRdb itself ran the multiplex PCR reads through MiXCR, one entry per CDR3 protein. The table lists about 500,000 distinct CDR3 sequences, approximately 17% of them singletons. Sequencing used blood. The origin of the receptors is a young woman with Graves' ophthalmopathy.

This rearrangement joins TRBV7-8 to TRBJ1-3; D is undetermined. The V end was cut by 1 base, the J end by 0 bases, with 10 bases between. This CDR3 contains 16 residues. CDR1 is SGHVS, CDR2 FQNEAQ, per germline. For the CDR3, the DNA is TGTGCCAGCAGCTTAGGTTTACAACACTCTGGAAACACCATATATTTT. Amino acids: CASSLGLQHSGNTIYF.

This clonotype was picked up a small number of times. The V gene is TRBV19, the J gene TRBJ1-1; unclear D gene. The CDR3 is made up of 16 amino acids. Per the germline V gene, CDR1 is LNHDA and CDR2 is SQIVND (reference sequence). Between the trimmed V and J ends, which lost 3 bases and 1 base, there was a span of 15 bases. The CDR3 spells CASSITQYYKNTEAFF. The CDR3 region has the DNA TGTGCCAGTAGTATCACACAGTATTATAAGAACACTGAAGCTTTCTTT.

This clonotype has at least ten counts. J is TRBJ2-3 and V is TRBV20-1, with a tentative D call TRBD1 (5 bases). In germline, CDR1 is DFQATT, CDR2 SNEGSKA (reference sequence). V was cut by 7 bases and J by 1 base, with 15 bases left in between. The CDR3 runs to 14 residues. CDR3 residues: CSGTDPRGTDTQYF. CDR3 nucleotide sequence: TGCAGTGGTACGGATCCCAGGGGCACAGATACGCAGTATTTT.

The rearrangement joins TRBV27 to TRBJ2-1; TRBD2 matches 9 bases. The CDR3 totals 13 residues. The V segment lost 6 bases and the J segment 8 bases; nucleotides outside the gene matches: 5. Germline CDR1 and CDR2: MNHEY and SMNVEV (reference sequence). The CDR3 sequence is CASRLAGVHEQFF. The CDR3 region has the DNA TGTGCCAGCAGATTAGCGGGAGTACATGAGCAGTTCTTC.

Many counts were recorded for this clonotype. The gene calls are TRBV18 and TRBJ2-5, with D perhaps matching TRBD2 (6 bases). Trimming shortened V by 6 bases and J by 1 base, and 15 bases separated the two germline ends. The length of the CDR3 is 15 residues. Germline values: CDR1 KGHSH, CDR2 LQKENI. DNA for the CDR3: TGTGCCAGCTCCAAAGGTAGCGGCCTCCAAGAGACCCAGTACTTC. Protein: CASSKGSGLQETQYF.

This clonotype was observed many times. V and J are TRBV5-1 and TRBJ1-1, with D possibly being TRBD1 (5 bases). Trimming cost V 4 bases and J 0 bases, with 16 bases left between them. The CDR3 sequence is 16 residues long. CDR1 SGHRS and CDR2 YFSETQ come from the germline V gene. The CDR3 nucleotides are TGCGCCAGCAGCACCGGCGGGGGATTCATGAACACTGAAGCTTTCTTT. It specifies CASSTGGGFMNTEAFF. Using reference TRBV5-1 and TRBJ1-1 for the parts outside the CDR3, the full variable domain is KAGVTQTPRYLIKTRGQQVTLSCSPISGHRSVSWYQQTPGQGLQFLFEYFSETQRNKGNFPGRFSGRQFSNSRSEMNVSTLELGDSALYLCASSTGGGFMNTEAFFGQGTRLTVV.

This chain links TRBV20-1 with TRBJ2-7, with D uncertain. Looked up from germline, CDR1 is DFQATT and CDR2 is SNEGSKA (reference sequence). Deletions cut 3 bases from V and 4 bases from J, with 10 bases between. This CDR3 is 12 amino acids long. The CDR3 coding sequence is TGCAGTGCTAGCGTACAGCTATACGAGCAGTACTTC. It yields the protein CSASVQLYEQYF.

The chain recombines TRBV5-6 with TRBJ1-1; D is perhaps TRBD1 (6 bases). The CDR3 contains 16 residues. Trimming took off 4 bases at V and 1 base at J, with 17 bases between the two ends. Per the germline V gene, CDR1 is SGHDT and CDR2 is YYEEEE. In DNA form, the CDR3 reads TGTGCCAGCAGCCTGGGGGGGGGACACCGGAACACTGAAGCTTTCTTT. This encodes CASSLGGGHRNTEAFF.

This clonotype was found a few times. The chain uses TRBV13 and TRBJ2-3; 8 bases are shared with TRBD2. Germline V lookup: CDR1 PRHDT, CDR2 FYEKMQ (reference sequence). The CDR3 runs 16 residues. Losses at the gene ends were 0 bases for V and 2 bases for J; bases not matched to a gene: 4. The DNA of the CDR3 is TGTGCCAGCAGCTTAGGGGCGGGAGGATTCACAGATACGCAGTATTTT. Translating gives CASSLGAGGFTDTQYF.

The rearrangement links TRBV28 to TRBJ1-5; D is possibly TRBD1 (5 bases). The V end was cut by 3 bases, the J end by 5 bases, with 11 bases between. CDR1 is MDHEN and CDR2 is SYDVKM in the germline V gene. The CDR3 consists of 14 residues. The CDR3, as DNA: TGTGCCAGCAGTTTGGTAGGGACCGATCAGCCCCAGCATTTT. Protein product: CASSLVGTDQPQHF.

This clonotype was seen ten or more times. The V and J genes are TRBV7-3 and TRBJ2-3, with 9 nucleotides matching TRBD2. The germline V gene encodes CDR1 SGHTA and CDR2 FQGTGA. V dropped 1 base and J dropped 6; count of bases not matched to a gene: 2. This CDR3 has 14 amino acids. The DNA for the CDR3 is TGTGCCAGCAGCTTAATAGCGGGAGAGGATACGCAGTATTTT. Translating it yields CASSLIAGEDTQYF.

This clonotype was seen ten or more times. This chain uses TRBV11-2 with TRBJ2-5, with no clear D. Trimming shortened V by 4 bases and J by 5 bases, and 8 bases separated the two germline ends. The CDR3 length is 12 residues. CDR1 and CDR2 (germline): SGHAT, FQNNGV. The chain's CDR3 is CASSSDGETQYF. CDR3 DNA: TGTGCCAGCAGCTCGGATGGGGAGACCCAGTACTTC.

This chain connects TRBV30 to TRBJ2-3; maybe TRBD2 (6 bases). Deletions cut 1 base from V and 0 bases from J, with 14 bases between. Germline CDR1 is GTSNPN and CDR2 is SVGIG (reference sequence). This CDR3 has 16 residues. As DNA, the CDR3 is TGTGCCTGGAGTGGACGGGAGTATGATAGCACAGATACGCAGTATTTT. Amino acid sequence: CAWSGREYDSTDTQYF.

This clonotype was counted many times. V and J are TRBV2 and TRBJ1-5, with D maybe TRBD1 (6 bases). Germline CDR1 SNHLY, CDR2 FYNNEI. This CDR3 is built from 16 residues. V was pared by 4 bases and J by 5 bases, with 18 bases between. The DNA of the CDR3 is TGTGCCAGCAGTGGCGGTGAAGGGGGAAAGGATCAGCCCCAGCATTTT. This sequence encodes CASSGGEGGKDQPQHF.

This clonotype was detected many times. As DNA, the CDR3 is TGTGCCAGCAGTGAGAAACCAGGGGGCACTGAAGCTTTCTTT. Its protein is CASSEKPGGTEAFF. The V and J genes are TRBV6-1 and TRBJ1-1; 7 bases align to TRBD1. Germline trimming cut 3 bases from V and 4 bases from J; bases unmatched to any gene: 5. Germline CDR1 MNHNS, CDR2 SASEGT. This CDR3 comprises 14 residues.

The rearrangement uses TRBV11-1 and TRBJ2-1, with a possible D match to TRBD2 (6 bases). This CDR3 spans 12 amino acids. CDR1 SGHAT and CDR2 FQDESV come from the germline V gene (reference sequence). Trimming removed 1 base from V and 14 bases from J, with 12 bases in between. CDR3 protein: CASSLVREFKFF. The CDR3 DNA follows: TGTGCCAGCAGCTTAGTCCGGGAGTTTAAGTTCTTC.

The chain combines TRBV29-1 with TRBJ2-7; D possibly corresponds to TRBD1 (5 bases). Germline CDR1 is SQVTM and CDR2 is ANQGSEA. Trimming left V 8 bases short and J 2 bases short, with 19 bases between. This CDR3 region has 14 residues. CDR3 coding DNA: TGCAGCTTCCAAGAGGTGGACATTCCCTACGAGCAGTACTTC. The encoded protein is CSFQEVDIPYEQYF.

The table lists this clonotype with many counts. V and J are TRBV7-8 and TRBJ1-1; a possible D gene is TRBD1 (5 bases). Trimming took 1 base from V and 11 from J, leaving 14 bases between them. This CDR3 spans 13 amino acids. Germline lookup yields CDR1 SGHVS and CDR2 FQNEAQ. Here the CDR3 reads CASSLDVGGWAFF. The DNA for the CDR3 is TGTGCCAGCAGCTTAGATGTTGGGGGGTGGGCTTTCTTT.

This clonotype was found many times. The gene calls are TRBV11-2 and TRBJ2-3; maybe TRBD2 (6 bases). V lost 5 bases, J lost 0 bases, and 15 bases lay in between. The germline CDR1 and CDR2 sequences are SGHAT and FQNNGV. This CDR3 comprises 16 residues. The CDR3 DNA reads TGTGCCAGCAGCGAGATAGCGGAGGGTAGCACAGATACGCAGTATTTT. This gives the protein CASSEIAEGSTDTQYF.

The V and J genes are TRBV20-1 and TRBJ1-4; 7 positions match TRBD1. The germline V gene encodes CDR1 DFQATT and CDR2 SNEGSKA (reference sequence). This CDR3 is built from 13 residues. J was trimmed by 6 bases and V by 6 bases; bases with no gene match: 7. The CDR3: CSAQGQIDEKLFF. The CDR3 DNA sequence: TGCAGTGCGCAGGGACAGATTGATGAAAAACTGTTTTTT.

The V gene is TRBV20-1, the J gene TRBJ2-1; D unresolved. The germline CDR1 and CDR2 sequences are DFQATT and SNEGSKA (reference sequence). This CDR3 contains 14 residues. V was trimmed by 5 bases and J by 7 bases, leaving 18 bases between them. The CDR3 nucleotides read TGCAGTGCTTCCGACTGGTTCAAGAGTAATGAGCAGTTCTTC. It codes for CSASDWFKSNEQFF.

This clonotype was seen a handful of times. This chain links TRBV3-1 with TRBJ2-2, with D possibly TRBD1 on 6 matching bases. CDR3 size: 14 residues. Trimming took off 5 bases at V and 5 bases at J, with 12 bases between the two ends. Germline V CDR1 and CDR2: LGHDT, YNNKEL (reference sequence). The CDR3 nucleotides read TGTGCCAGCAGCACTAGGGGGAGTACCGGGGAGCTGTTTTTT. Protein: CASSTRGSTGELFF.

Comment on this clonotype: Given a much more abundant clone one base away, this may be a read error. The rearrangement joins TRBV5-6 to TRBJ1-4, with 9 nucleotides matching TRBD1. The CDR3 is 14 residues long. CDR1 and CDR2 (germline): SGHDT, YYEEEE. The CDR3 DNA reads as TGTACCACCCGGGACAGGGAACGGAATGAAAAACTGTTTTTT. It yields the protein CTTRDRERNEKLFF.

This clonotype was seen ten or more times. The J gene is TRBJ2-7, the V gene TRBV27; 7 positions agree with TRBD2. This CDR3 spans 18 amino acids. Germline V gene sequence: CDR1 MNHEY, CDR2 SMNVEV (reference sequence). Unmatched junction bases numbered 19, after V lost 6 bases and J lost 2 bases. The CDR3, as DNA: TGTGCCAGCAGCCACTGGGCGGGAGCCCCAAGTGCCCCCTACGAGCAGTACTTC. This sequence encodes CASSHWAGAPSAPYEQYF.

This chain links TRBV20-1 with TRBJ1-1; D is possibly TRBD1 (5 bases). CDR1 and CDR2 from the germline V gene are DFQATT and SNEGSKA (reference sequence). V was cut by 1 base and J by 3 bases, with 6 bases left in between. The CDR3 extends over 12 amino acids. CDR3 sequence: CSARGTYTEAFF. The CDR3 region has the DNA TGCAGTGCTAGAGGGACATACACTGAAGCTTTCTTT.

The chain employs TRBV6-1 and TRBJ1-5, with TRBD1 as a possible D gene (6 bases). This CDR3 comprises 16 residues. Germline V lookup: CDR1 MNHNS, CDR2 SASEGT. V lost 6 bases, J lost 3 bases, and 18 bases lay in between. The CDR3 nucleotides are TGTGCCAGCAGCCCGTCGGACAGACCAATCAATCAGCCCCAGCATTTT. Translation: CASSPSDRPINQPQHF.

This clonotype was seen many times. The V gene is TRBV30, the J gene TRBJ2-7; 7 bases align to TRBD1. The CDR3 has 11 residues. V trimming: 7 bases; J trimming: 6 bases; junction bases outside the gene matches: 6. Germline V lookup: CDR1 GTSNPN, CDR2 SVGIG (reference sequence). CDR3 amino acids: CASATGFEQYF. The CDR3, as DNA: TGTGCCTCCGCGACAGGGTTCGAGCAGTACTTC.

In this sample, this clonotype turned up many times. The CDR3 nucleotides read TGCGCCAGCAGGCTGACAAGCAATCAGCCCCAGCATTTT. This encodes CASRLTSNQPQHF. The chain carries TRBV5-1 and TRBJ1-5; D call uncertain. CDR1 and CDR2 (germline): SGHRS, YFSETQ. CDR3 length: 13 residues. Trimming took 5 bases from V and 1 from J, leaving 7 bases between them.

This clonotype was detected a few times. V and J are TRBV28 and TRBJ1-1; weak D call: TRBD1 (6 bases). Trimming stripped 2 bases from V and 5 bases from J, with 12 bases between. The CDR3 loop spans 14 amino acids. Germline-derived CDR1 and CDR2 are MDHEN and SYDVKM. The CDR3 bases are TGTGCCAGCAGTTTAGGTTCAGGGGTGACTGAAGCTTTCTTT. Residues: CASSLGSGVTEAFF. Full variable domain (outside the CDR3, taken from reference TRBV28 and TRBJ1-1): DVKVTQSSRYLVKRTGEKVFLECVQDMDHENMFWYRQDPGLGLRLIYFSYDVKMKEKGDIPEGYSVSREKKERFSLILESASTNQTSMYLCASSLGSGVTEAFFGQGTRLTVV.

The sample holds many counts of this clonotype. The J gene is TRBJ1-2, the V gene TRBV6-1; 8 positions match TRBD1. Germline V lookup: CDR1 MNHNS, CDR2 SASEGT. The length of the CDR3 is 15 residues. With 0 bases clipped from V and 4 bases from J, the junction kept 4 bases outside the gene matches. Here the CDR3 reads CASSEAGTGSYGYTF. The CDR3 coding sequence is TGTGCCAGCAGTGAAGCGGGGACAGGTAGCTATGGCTACACCTTC.

V is TRBV10-3 and J is TRBJ2-5; TRBD1 matches at 8 bases. Per the germline V gene, CDR1 is ENHRY and CDR2 is SYGVKD. CDR3 length: 16 residues. J gave up 4 bases and V 0 bases, and 7 bases lay outside the gene matches. CDR3 region: CAISESGRGQSETQYF. DNA of the CDR3: TGTGCCATCAGTGAGTCTGGCAGGGGGCAGTCAGAGACCCAGTACTTC.

The chain employs TRBV4-2 and TRBJ2-1; D is perhaps TRBD2 (6 bases). The V gene's germline CDR1 is LGHNA and CDR2 YNFKEQ. This CDR3 comprises 15 residues. Trimming pared 0 bases from V and 2 bases from J, leaving 8 bases between. CDR3 protein: CASSQERRAYNEQFF. The CDR3 DNA follows: TGTGCCAGCAGCCAAGAGAGGAGGGCCTACAATGAGCAGTTCTTC.